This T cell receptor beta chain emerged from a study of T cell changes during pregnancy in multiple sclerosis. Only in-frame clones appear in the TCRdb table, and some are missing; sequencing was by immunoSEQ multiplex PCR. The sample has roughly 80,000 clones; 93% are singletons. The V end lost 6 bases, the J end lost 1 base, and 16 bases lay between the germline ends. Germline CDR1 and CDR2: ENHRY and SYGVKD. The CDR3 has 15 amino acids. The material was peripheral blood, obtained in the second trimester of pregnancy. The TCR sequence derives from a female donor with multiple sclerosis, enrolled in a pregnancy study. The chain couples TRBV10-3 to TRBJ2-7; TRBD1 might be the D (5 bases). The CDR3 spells CAIRGNQGASYEQYF. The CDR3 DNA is TGTGCCATCAGGGGAAACCAGGGTGCGTCCTACGAGCAGTACTTC.